This T cell receptor beta chain appears in the sequencing data of a study of control samples from healthy donors and cancer patients (TCRdb year 2020). Libraries were made using the immunoSEQ multiplex PCR assay. The table was pulled from immuneACCESS by TCRdb, which kept in-frame rearrangements only. Such tables lose some clones; where checked, under half of the loss comes from unresolved V genes, and the rest has no known cause. A total of roughly 80,000 clones appear in this sample, around 92% of them only once. The ten largest account for 4.5% to 7% of the sample. About this clone itself: Its specific antigen is unknown. No base quality information exists; no much larger clone differs at one position.

Measured from the cysteine to the phenylalanine, the CDR3 is 15 residues long. CDR3 DNA is the only sequence kept; it has 45 bases, read in frame from the first base. Based on the germline V gene (reference sequence), the CDR1 and CDR2 sequences are MNHNY and SVGAGI. The germline ends are 13 bases apart after V is trimmed by 2 bases and J by 4 bases. The sequencing sample was made of blood. This TCR was sampled from a man in his forties or fifties in good health. Here the chain combines TRBV6-6 and TRBJ2-3; perhaps TRBD2 is the D gene, with 5 bases matching. The DNA reads TGTGCCAGCAGTTACGGGCCTAGCAACCCAGATACGCAGTATTTT. It encodes CASSYGPSNPDTQYF.